These 27 T cell receptor beta chains share one sample of origin, sequenced in a study of blood T cell repertoires in COVID-19. Libraries were prepared by immunoSEQ multiplex PCR; TCRdb keeps only in-frame clonotypes and omits some of them. The sample holds about 80,000 clones; around 81% are singletons and the top ten take 15% to 20%. Sequenced input: peripheral blood. The receptors stem from a man older than 75 with active or convalescent COVID-19.

V gene TRBV2 combines with J gene TRBJ2-7; D may be TRBD2 (6 bases). The CDR3 is made up of 14 amino acids. Trimming left V 6 bases short and J 2 bases short, with 14 bases between. Germline V gene lookup returns CDR1 SNHLY and CDR2 FYNNEI. The CDR3 reads CASRPNGGTYEQYV. The CDR3 DNA follows: TGTGCCAGCAGGCCCAATGGCGGGACCTACGAGCAGTACGTC.

The chain recombines TRBV27 with TRBJ1-1; no reliable D call. CDR1 MNHEY and CDR2 SMNVEV come from the germline V gene (reference sequence). The CDR3 has 14 residues. V dropped 10 bases and J dropped 1 base, with 16 bases sitting between them. This CDR3 reads CATRLLVANTEAFF. In DNA, the CDR3 is TGTGCCACCAGACTTCTGGTCGCGAACACTGAAGCTTTCTTT.

The chain uses TRBV28 and TRBJ1-5; 7 bases line up with TRBD1. The CDR3 runs 15 residues. Trimming at V came to 3 bases and at J to 3 bases, leaving 5 bases not matched to a gene. The germline V gene encodes CDR1 MDHEN and CDR2 SYDVKM. The CDR3 loop reads CASSLTGRDNQPQHF. The DNA of the CDR3 is TGTGCCAGCAGTTTGACAGGGAGAGACAATCAGCCCCAGCATTTT.

This chain joins TRBV19 and TRBJ2-1, with 11 nucleotides matching TRBD1. The CDR3 extends over 17 amino acids. V lost 4 bases to trimming and J lost 4 bases; unmatched junction nucleotides: 9. Germline V gives CDR1 LNHDA, CDR2 SQIVND (reference sequence). The CDR3 sequence: CASSRTGGSPTYNEQFF. CDR3 coding DNA: TGTGCCAGTAGTAGGACAGGGGGCTCCCCAACTTACAATGAGCAGTTCTTC.

The V call is TRBV6-5, the J call TRBJ2-2; no definite D call. The germline V and J ends were trimmed by 10 bases and 0 bases, with 12 bases remaining between them. The CDR3 totals 14 residues. CDR1 MNHEY and CDR2 SVGAGI come from the germline V gene. The CDR3 DNA follows: TGTGCCACCCTAACGAGCCCGAACACCGGGGAGCTGTTTTTT. This gives the protein CATLTSPNTGELFF.

The chain has TRBV19 and TRBJ1-6; 7 bases are a match to TRBD1. Germline-derived CDR1 and CDR2 are LNHDA and SQIVND (reference sequence). The CDR3 consists of 17 residues. V gave up 5 bases and J gave up 0 bases; unmatched junction bases: 7. The CDR3 sequence is CASSAYRGGSYNSPLHF. The CDR3 DNA reads TGTGCCAGTAGTGCATACAGGGGTGGCTCCTATAATTCACCCCTCCACTTT.

The V call is TRBV28, the J call TRBJ1-2; 7 nucleotides match TRBD1. Looked up from germline, CDR1 is MDHEN and CDR2 is SYDVKM. CDR3 size: 13 residues. The V and J ends lost 6 bases and 3 bases, in that order; junction bases with no gene match: 4. The CDR3 region has the DNA TGTGCCAGCAGACCCGGGACAGACTATGGCTACACCTTC. Translation gives CASRPGTDYGYTF.

The DNA for the CDR3 is TGTGCCAGCAGCCCACTAGCGGGACCCCTAGATACGCAGTATTTT. It translates to CASSPLAGPLDTQYF. The chain combines TRBV2 with TRBJ2-3; the match to TRBD2 covers 10 bases. This CDR3 comprises 15 residues. Germline-derived CDR1 and CDR2 are SNHLY and FYNNEI. J gave up 5 bases and V 6 bases, and 8 bases lay outside the gene matches.

There are a few counts of this clone. The genes are TRBV13 and TRBJ1-2; 9 bases fit TRBD1. The CDR3 covers 15 residues. Germline V CDR1 and CDR2: PRHDT, FYEKMQ (reference sequence). J was trimmed by 3 bases and V by 5 bases; bases with no gene match: 7. CDR3 in amino acids: CASSRTGTGYYGYTF. The CDR3 region has the DNA TGTGCCAGCAGCAGAACCGGGACAGGGTACTATGGCTACACCTTC.

The CDR3 loop is CASSPPGGDGDTEAFF. CDR3 DNA: TGTGCCAGCAGCCCACCCGGAGGTGACGGGGACACTGAAGCTTTCTTT. V is TRBV5-4 and J is TRBJ1-1; D uncertain. CDR3 length: 16 amino acids. The V end was cut by 4 bases, the J end by 3 bases, with 19 bases between. The germline gives CDR1 SGHNT, CDR2 YYREEE (reference sequence).

The gene calls are TRBV29-1 and TRBJ1-1, with 9 nucleotides matching TRBD1. The V gene's germline CDR1 is SQVTM and CDR2 ANQGSEA. V gave up 7 bases and J gave up 0 bases; unmatched junction bases: 6. The CDR3 covers 14 residues. This CDR3 is CSAQDRGMNTEAFF. The CDR3 DNA is TGCAGCGCTCAAGACAGGGGGATGAACACTGAAGCTTTCTTT.

This clone was seen once. V usage is TRBV27 and J usage is TRBJ2-1, with TRBD2 as a possible D gene (6 bases). Trimming took 6 bases from V and 5 from J, leaving 17 bases between them. The V gene's germline CDR1 is MNHEY and CDR2 SMNVEV (reference sequence). This CDR3 is built from 15 residues. DNA for the CDR3: TGTGCCAGCAGATTCGCCGGGAGCAGACACAATGAGCAGTTCTTC. Translated: CASRFAGSRHNEQFF.

J is TRBJ1-1 and V is TRBV10-3; the D gene is possibly TRBD1 (6 bases). The CDR3 spans 14 residues. Germline V CDR1 and CDR2: ENHRY, SYGVKD. V dropped 6 bases and J dropped 4 bases, with 15 bases sitting between them. DNA for the CDR3: TGTGCCATCAGCGCACAGGGTCCCCCCACTGAAGCTTTCTTT. Translating it yields CAISAQGPPTEAFF.

Here the CDR3 reads CASSRQGLAGATHTDTQYF. CDR3 sequence (DNA): TGTGCCAGCAGCCGGCAGGGACTAGCGGGGGCCACGCACACAGATACGCAGTATTTT. The chain recombines TRBV4-2 with TRBJ2-3; the match to TRBD2 covers 14 bases. The CDR3 extends over 19 amino acids. Germline V CDR1 and CDR2: LGHNA, YNFKEQ. With V trimmed by 4 bases and J by 2 bases, 11 bases remained unmatched.

The chain joins TRBV28 to TRBJ1-4; no clear D gene. V was shortened by 2 bases and J by 0 bases, with 7 bases between the two germline ends. This CDR3 region has 15 residues. Per germline, CDR1 MDHEN and CDR2 SYDVKM. The CDR3 DNA is TGTGCCAGCAGTTTAAGCGGGGCAACTAATGAAAAACTGTTTTTT. Translated: CASSLSGATNEKLFF.

The chain has TRBV12-3 or TRBV12-4 and TRBJ2-5; D may be TRBD1 (6 bases). Trimming removed 6 bases at V and 5 bases at J, with 13 bases between. This CDR3 contains 13 residues. Written as DNA, the CDR3 is TGTGCCAGCAGAAATACAGGGATGGAGACCCAGTACTTC. Its protein product is CASRNTGMETQYF.

This chain uses TRBV30 with TRBJ1-2; unclear D gene. V was shortened by 3 bases and J by 3 bases, with 14 bases between the two germline ends. Germline V gene data show CDR1 as GTSNPN and CDR2 as SVGIG (reference sequence). This CDR3 has 14 residues. The CDR3 coding sequence is TGTGCCTGGAGCGCCGGGCGGGGAGACTATGGCTACACCTTC. This translates into CAWSAGRGDYGYTF.

This rearrangement joins TRBV24-1 to TRBJ2-3, with 8 nucleotides matching TRBD2. CDR3 length: 18 residues. J was trimmed by 3 bases and V by 3 bases; bases with no gene match: 13. Germline loops: CDR1 KGHDR, CDR2 SFDVKD. DNA of the CDR3: TGTGCCACCAGTGATCCCCGAGAAGCGGGAGTCTATACAGATACGCAGTATTTT. It is translated as CATSDPREAGVYTDTQYF.

The V call is TRBV5-4, the J call TRBJ1-6; 9 positions agree with TRBD1. CDR1 is SGHNT, CDR2 YYREEE, per germline (reference sequence). The CDR3 is made up of 15 amino acids. Losses at the gene ends were 1 base for V and 6 bases for J; bases not matched to a gene: 2. CDR3 sequence (DNA): TGTGCCAGCAGCTTGCGGACAGGGGCTAATTCACCCCTCCACTTT. Encoded protein: CASSLRTGANSPLHF.

In its sample, this clone was seen once. The rearrangement joins TRBV9 to TRBJ2-1; D unclear. The CDR3 extends over 13 amino acids. V was clipped by 1 base and J by 4 bases, with 6 bases between them. Germline CDR1 and CDR2: SGDLS and YYNGEE. As DNA, the CDR3 is TGTGCCAGCAGCGTATCTACGTACAATGAGCAGTTCTTC. It yields the protein CASSVSTYNEQFF.

To note about this clone: Other DNA sequences of this sample code for an identical CDR3. This chain connects TRBV5-1 to TRBJ2-3; TRBD1 aligns across 9 bases. Germline CDR1 SGHRS, CDR2 YFSETQ. The junction had 6 bases not matched to a gene; V was cut back by 0 bases and J by 4 bases. This CDR3 spans 16 amino acids. The CDR3 DNA reads TGCGCCAGCAGCTTGGACCCGGGACAGGGCTCAGATACGCAGTATTTT. As protein: CASSLDPGQGSDTQYF. Using reference TRBV5-1 and TRBJ2-3 for the parts outside the CDR3, the full variable domain is KAGVTQTPRYLIKTRGQQVTLSCSPISGHRSVSWYQQTPGQGLQFLFEYFSETQRNKGNFPGRFSGRQFSNSRSEMNVSTLELGDSALYLCASSLDPGQGSDTQYFGPGTRLTVL.

This clone was seen just once. This rearrangement joins TRBV28 to TRBJ1-4; a weak D match, TRBD1 (5 bases). The length of the CDR3 is 14 residues. V dropped 5 bases and J dropped 5 bases, with 12 bases sitting between them. Germline V gives CDR1 MDHEN, CDR2 SYDVKM. CDR3 protein: CASSPGGSNEKLFF. CDR3 sequence (DNA): TGTGCCAGCAGTCCCGGGGGTTCGAATGAAAAACTGTTTTTT. Looking up the rest from reference TRBV28 and TRBJ1-4 gives the full variable domain: DVKVTQSSRYLVKRTGEKVFLECVQDMDHENMFWYRQDPGLGLRLIYFSYDVKMKEKGDIPEGYSVSREKKERFSLILESASTNQTSMYLCASSPGGSNEKLFFGSGTQLSVL.

This chain uses TRBV5-4 with TRBJ2-6; tentative D call: TRBD2 (5 bases). CDR3 length equals 14 residues. CDR1 is SGHNT, CDR2 YYREEE, per germline (reference sequence). Trimming cost V 5 bases and J 2 bases, with 8 bases left between them. The CDR3 loop reads CASREGAGANVLTF. CDR3 sequence (DNA): TGTGCCAGCAGAGAGGGAGCTGGGGCCAACGTCCTGACTTTC.

This clone is a singleton in its sample. Here the CDR3 DNA reads TGTGCCAGTAGTATCCTACAGGGTGAAGCTTTCTTT. Its translation: CASSILQGEAFF. J is TRBJ1-1 and V is TRBV19; D may be TRBD1 (6 bases). Germline CDR1 is LNHDA and CDR2 is SQIVND (reference sequence). This CDR3 has 12 residues. V was trimmed by 3 bases and J by 7 bases, leaving 9 bases between them.

J is TRBJ2-5 and V is TRBV14; a possible D gene is TRBD1 (5 bases). CDR3 length: 12 amino acids. Germline CDR1 is SGHDN and CDR2 is FVKESK. V dropped 4 bases and J dropped 11 bases, with 14 bases sitting between them. The CDR3 nucleotides are TGTGCCAGCAGCCGGTATGCCAGGGTTCAGTACTTC. Translated, it gives CASSRYARVQYF. Full variable domain (remainder filled in from reference TRBV14 and TRBJ2-5): EAGVTQFPSHSVIEKGQTVTLRCDPISGHDNLYWYRRVMGKEIKFLLHFVKESKQDESGMPNNRFLAERTGGTYSTLKVQPAELEDSGVYFCASSRYARVQYFGPGTRLLVL.

The V gene is TRBV28, the J gene TRBJ2-1, with D possibly matching TRBD2 (7 bases). With 6 bases removed from V and 2 bases from J, the gap between germline ends came to 14 bases. CDR1 and CDR2 (germline): MDHEN, SYDVKM. CDR3 length equals 15 residues. The CDR3 nucleotides are TGTGCCAGCAGCTCACCCGGGGGGCCCTACAATGAGCAGTTCTTC. Its protein is CASSSPGGPYNEQFF.

This clone was counted between two and nine times. This sequence joins TRBV28 and TRBJ1-3, with D tentatively TRBD1 (6 bases). This CDR3 contains 16 residues. V lost 5 bases and J lost 2, with 16 bases in between. Germline lookup yields CDR1 MDHEN and CDR2 SYDVKM. The CDR3 DNA reads as TGTGCCAGCAGTGGGGGGGGCAGTGATACTGGAAACACCATATATTTT. This gives the protein CASSGGGSDTGNTIYF.